The TCR beta chain described here comes from a study of blood T cell repertoires in COVID-19. Study-wide background: Acute and convalescent COVID-19 samples came from the United States, Italy and Spain.

The CDR3 runs to 14 residues. V lost 4 bases and J 6 bases, leaving 15 bases between the germline ends. CDR1 and CDR2 from the germline V gene are MGHRA and YSYEKL. Recruited during active infection, patients (from Seattle) were subsequently followed longitudinally. The data were produced by immunoSEQ multiplex PCR, yet TCRdb's version contains in-frame clones alone and is incomplete. The sample shows about 200,000 clones, 85% of them seen only once. The chain combines TRBV4-1 with TRBJ1-2; D might be TRBD1 (5 bases). The TCR was taken from a woman between 70 and 85 years old with COVID-19, enrolled during active disease. Sample: peripheral blood. CDR3 coding DNA: TGCGCCAGCAGCCCCGGAGGAGGGACGGATGGCTACACCTTC. It is translated as CASSPGGGTDGYTF.